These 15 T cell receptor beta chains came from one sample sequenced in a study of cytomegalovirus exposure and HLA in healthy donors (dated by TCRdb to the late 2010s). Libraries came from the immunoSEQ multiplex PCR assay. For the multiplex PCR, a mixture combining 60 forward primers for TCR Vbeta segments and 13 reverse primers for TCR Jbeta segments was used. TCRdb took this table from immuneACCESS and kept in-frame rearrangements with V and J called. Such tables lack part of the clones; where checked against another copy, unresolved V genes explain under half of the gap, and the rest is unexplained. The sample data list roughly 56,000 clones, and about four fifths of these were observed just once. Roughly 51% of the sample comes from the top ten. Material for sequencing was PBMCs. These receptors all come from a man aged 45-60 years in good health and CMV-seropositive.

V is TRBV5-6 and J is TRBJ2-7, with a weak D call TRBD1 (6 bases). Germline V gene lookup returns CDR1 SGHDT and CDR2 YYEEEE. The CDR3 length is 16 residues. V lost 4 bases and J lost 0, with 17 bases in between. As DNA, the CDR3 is TGTGCCAGCAGCGGGGGCACGGGGTCGGGCTCCTACGAGCAGTACTTC. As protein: CASSGGTGSGSYEQYF.

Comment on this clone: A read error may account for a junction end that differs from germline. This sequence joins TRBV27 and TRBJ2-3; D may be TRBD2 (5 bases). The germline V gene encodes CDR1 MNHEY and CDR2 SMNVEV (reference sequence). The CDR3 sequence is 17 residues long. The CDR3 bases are TGTGTCAGCGCCCCCTCGGTTTTGTTGGGAGTCACAGATACGCGGTATTTT. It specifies CVSAPSVLLGVTDTRYF.

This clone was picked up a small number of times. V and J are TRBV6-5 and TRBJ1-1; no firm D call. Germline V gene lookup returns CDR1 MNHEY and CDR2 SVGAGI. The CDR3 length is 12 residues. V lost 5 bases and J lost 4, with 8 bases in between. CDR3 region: CASSPPGTEAFF. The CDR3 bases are TGTGCCAGCAGTCCGCCGGGCACTGAAGCTTTCTTT.

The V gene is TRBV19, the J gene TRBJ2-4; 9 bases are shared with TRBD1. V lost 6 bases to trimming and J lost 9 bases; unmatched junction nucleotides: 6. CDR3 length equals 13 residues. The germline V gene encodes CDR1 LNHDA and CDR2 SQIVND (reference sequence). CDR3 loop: CASRTGGGGIQYF. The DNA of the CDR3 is TGTGCCAGTAGGACAGGGGGGGGCGGCATTCAGTACTTC.

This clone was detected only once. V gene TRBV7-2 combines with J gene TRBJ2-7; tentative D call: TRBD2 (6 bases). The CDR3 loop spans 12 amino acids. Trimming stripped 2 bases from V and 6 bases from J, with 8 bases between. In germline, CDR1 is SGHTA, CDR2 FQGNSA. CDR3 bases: TGTGCCAGCAGCTTATCGGGAGTCGAGCAGTACTTC. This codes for CASSLSGVEQYF.

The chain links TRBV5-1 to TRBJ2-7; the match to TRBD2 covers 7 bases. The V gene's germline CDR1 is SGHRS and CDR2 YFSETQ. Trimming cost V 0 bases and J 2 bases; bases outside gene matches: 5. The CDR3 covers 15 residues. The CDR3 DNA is TGCGCCAGCAGCTTGGGTGGCGGGAGCACCTACGAGCAGTACTTC. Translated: CASSLGGGSTYEQYF.

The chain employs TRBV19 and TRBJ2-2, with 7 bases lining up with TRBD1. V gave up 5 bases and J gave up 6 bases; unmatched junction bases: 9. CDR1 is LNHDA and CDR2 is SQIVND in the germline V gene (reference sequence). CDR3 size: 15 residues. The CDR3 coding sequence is TGTGCCAGTAGTCTCGGCGAGGGGGCCTCCGGGGAGCTGTTTTTT. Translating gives CASSLGEGASGELFF. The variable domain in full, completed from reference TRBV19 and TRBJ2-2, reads DGGITQSPKYLFRKEGQNVTLSCEQNLNHDAMYWYRQDPGQGLRLIYYSQIVNDFQKGDIAEGYSVSREKKESFPLTVTSAQKNPTAFYLCASSLGEGASGELFFGEGSRLTVL.

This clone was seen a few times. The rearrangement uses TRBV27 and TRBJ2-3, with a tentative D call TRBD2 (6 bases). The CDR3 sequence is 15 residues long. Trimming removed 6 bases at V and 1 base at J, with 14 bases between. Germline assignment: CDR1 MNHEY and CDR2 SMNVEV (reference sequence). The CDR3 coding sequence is TGTGCCAGCAGCACCAGACGACTAGGCACAGATACGCAGTATTTT. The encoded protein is CASSTRRLGTDTQYF.

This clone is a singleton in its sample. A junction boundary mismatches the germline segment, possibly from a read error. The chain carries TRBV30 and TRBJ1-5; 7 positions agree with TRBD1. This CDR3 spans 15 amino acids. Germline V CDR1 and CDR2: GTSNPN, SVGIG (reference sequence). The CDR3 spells CAWSVGFRGGRSQNF. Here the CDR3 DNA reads TGTGCCTGGAGTGTAGGCTTCAGAGGGGGCAGGTCCCAGAATTTT.

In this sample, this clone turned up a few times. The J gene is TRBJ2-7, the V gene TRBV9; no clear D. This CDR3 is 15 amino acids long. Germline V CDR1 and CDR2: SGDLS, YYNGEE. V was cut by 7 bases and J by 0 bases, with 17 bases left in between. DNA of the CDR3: TGTGCCAGCCGCTCCCAGGCCCCCAGCTCCTACGAGCAGTACTTC. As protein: CASRSQAPSSYEQYF.

DNA of the CDR3: TGTGCCAGCAGCGGAGGGAGGGCCACCGACGAGCAGTACTTC. It yields the protein CASSGGRATDEQYF. This chain joins TRBV7-6 and TRBJ2-7; 7 bases fit TRBD2. With 5 bases clipped from V and 5 bases from J, the junction kept 9 bases outside the gene matches. Germline V gives CDR1 SGHVS, CDR2 FNYEAQ. The CDR3 is 14 amino acids.

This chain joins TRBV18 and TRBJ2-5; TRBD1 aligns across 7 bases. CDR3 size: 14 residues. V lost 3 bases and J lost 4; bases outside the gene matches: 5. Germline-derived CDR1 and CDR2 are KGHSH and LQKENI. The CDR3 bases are TGTGCCAGCTCACCGCCGACAGGGAGAGAGACCCAGTACTTC. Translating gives CASSPPTGRETQYF.

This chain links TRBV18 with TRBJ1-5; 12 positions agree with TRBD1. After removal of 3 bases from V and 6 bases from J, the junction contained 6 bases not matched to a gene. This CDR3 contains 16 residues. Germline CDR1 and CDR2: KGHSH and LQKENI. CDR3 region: CASSPSGQGAGQPQHF. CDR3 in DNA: TGTGCCAGCTCACCCTCGGGACAGGGGGCAGGTCAGCCCCAGCATTTT.

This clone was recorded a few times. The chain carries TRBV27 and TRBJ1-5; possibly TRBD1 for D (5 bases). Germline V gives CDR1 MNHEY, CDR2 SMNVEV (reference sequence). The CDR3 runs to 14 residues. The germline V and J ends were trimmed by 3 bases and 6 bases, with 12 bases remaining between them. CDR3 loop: CASSFDSGIQPQHF. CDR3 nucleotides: TGTGCCAGCAGTTTCGATTCAGGGATTCAGCCCCAGCATTTT.

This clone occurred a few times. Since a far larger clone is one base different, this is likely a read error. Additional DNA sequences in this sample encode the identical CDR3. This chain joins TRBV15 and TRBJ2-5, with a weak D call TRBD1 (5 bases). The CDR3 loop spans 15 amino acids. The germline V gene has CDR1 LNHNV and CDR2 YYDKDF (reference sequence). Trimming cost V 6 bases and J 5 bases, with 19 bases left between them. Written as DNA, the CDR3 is TGTGCCACCAGTTTACAAGGGGCGCCTGGGGAGACCCAGTACTTC. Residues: CATSLQGAPGETQYF. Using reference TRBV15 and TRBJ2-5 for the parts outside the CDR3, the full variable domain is DAMVIQNPRYQVTQFGKPVTLSCSQTLNHNVMYWYQQKSSQAPKLLFHYYDKDFNNEADTPDNFQSRRPNTSFCFLDIRSPGLGDTAMYLCATSLQGAPGETQYFGPGTRLLVL.